These 3 T cell receptor beta chains share one sample of origin, sequenced in a study of blood T cells in healthy people across ages (dated by TCRdb to about 2015). The library was produced with 5' RACE. Sequencing was performed on an Illumina HiSeq 2500. A second PCR of roughly 7 to 12 cycles was performed with a sample-barcoded 5' primer and a J-beta primer mix. TCRdb passed the public sequencing reads through fastp at Q25 and MiXCR, retaining productive beta sequences. Rows are combined by CDR3 protein, so each entry shows the most common genes and DNA. Across this sample there are roughly 2 million distinct CDR3 sequences, with about 50% seen only once. The ten largest clones represent less than 2.5% of the sample. The sequenced sample was blood. Receptor source: a woman aged 40-49 years in good health.

The chain couples TRBV7-3 to TRBJ1-1; possibly TRBD1 for D (5 bases). CDR1 is SGHTA and CDR2 is FQGTGA in the germline V gene. This CDR3 region has 14 residues. V was shortened by 9 bases and J by 8 bases, with 22 bases between the two germline ends. This CDR3 is CASSQGGTQREAFF. CDR3 DNA sequence: TGTGCCAGTAGCCAGGGCGGGACGCAAAGGGAAGCTTTCTTT. Full variable domain (outside the CDR3, taken from reference TRBV7-3 and TRBJ1-1): GAGVSQTPSNKVTEKGKYVELRCDPISGHTALYWYRQSLGQGPEFLIYFQGTGAADDSGLPNDRFFAVRPEGSVSTLKIQRTERGDSAVYLCASSQGGTQREAFFGQGTRLTVV.

This chain uses TRBV15 with TRBJ1-6; no firm D call. Looked up from germline, CDR1 is LNHNV and CDR2 is YYDKDF (reference sequence). The CDR3 is 12 residues long. V lost 4 bases and J 12 bases, leaving 10 bases between the germline ends. The CDR3 sequence: CATSKGGLPLHF. Here the CDR3 DNA reads TGTGCCACCAGCAAAGGCGGGTTACCCCTCCACTTT.

The chain employs TRBV6-6 and TRBJ2-1; D might be TRBD2 (6 bases). Germline CDR1 and CDR2: MNHNY and SVGAGI (reference sequence). V lost 5 bases to trimming and J lost 9 bases, with 14 bases between them. The CDR3 extends over 13 amino acids. Here the CDR3 reads CASSTGLRGEQFF. The CDR3 DNA reads TGTGCCAGCAGTACGGGACTTCGTGGTGAGCAGTTCTTC.